These 12 T cell receptor beta chains share one sample of origin, sequenced in a study of cytomegalovirus exposure and HLA in healthy donors. The PCR had 60 Vbeta and 13 Jbeta primers. Assay: immunoSEQ multiplex PCR; the TCRdb copy retains only in-frame clones and omits some. Altogether some 170,000 clones are present, around 81% being singletons, with the ten largest covering roughly 5%. Material: PBMCs. Receptors originate from a woman under 30 in good health and CMV-seropositive.

The rearrangement joins TRBV7-6 to TRBJ2-3; 9 bases match TRBD2. The trim removed 5 bases at V and 5 bases at J, leaving 8 bases unmatched. There are 15 residues in the CDR3. Germline values: CDR1 SGHVS, CDR2 FNYEAQ. The CDR3 region is CASSLSGGLVDTQYF. CDR3 in DNA: TGTGCCAGCAGCCTAAGCGGGGGGCTGGTAGATACGCAGTATTTT.

The genes are TRBV5-1 and TRBJ2-3; 12 positions match TRBD2. J was trimmed by 6 bases and V by 0 bases; bases with no gene match: 20. Germline V gene sequence: CDR1 SGHRS, CDR2 YFSETQ. This CDR3 contains 21 residues. This chain's CDR3 is CASSLGPLAGGQIISTDTQYF. The CDR3 DNA reads TGCGCCAGCAGCTTGGGACCACTAGCGGGGGGCCAGATTATTTCGACGGATACGCAGTATTTT. Full variable domain (missing parts from reference TRBV5-1 and TRBJ2-3): KAGVTQTPRYLIKTRGQQVTLSCSPISGHRSVSWYQQTPGQGLQFLFEYFSETQRNKGNFPGRFSGRQFSNSRSEMNVSTLELGDSALYLCASSLGPLAGGQIISTDTQYFGPGTRLTVL.

This chain links TRBV19 with TRBJ1-2, with TRBD1 identical over 7 bases. The CDR3 covers 14 residues. Germline values: CDR1 LNHDA, CDR2 SQIVND (reference sequence). V shed 6 bases, J shed 0 bases, and the junction held 4 bases outside the gene matches. CDR3 DNA: TGTGCCAGTAGCAGCACAGGGGCTAACTATGGCTACACCTTC. This codes for CASSSTGANYGYTF.

This clone was detected only once. This chain uses TRBV29-1 with TRBJ1-1; 7 bases are a match to TRBD1. Germline V gene data show CDR1 as SQVTM and CDR2 as ANQGSEA. V trimming: 5 bases; J trimming: 0 bases; junction bases outside the gene matches: 9. The CDR3 length is 15 residues. CDR3: CSVSDTGAMNTEAFF. Written as DNA, the CDR3 is TGCAGCGTTTCCGATACAGGGGCTATGAACACTGAAGCTTTCTTT.

The CDR3 here is CASGQGNTEAFF. The CDR3 DNA follows: TGTGCCAGTGGTCAGGGGAACACTGAAGCTTTCTTT. The chain has TRBV19 and TRBJ1-1; D perhaps matches TRBD1 (5 bases). The CDR3 consists of 12 residues. The V end lost 8 bases, the J end lost 1 base, and 8 bases lay between the germline ends. Germline CDR1 and CDR2: LNHDA and SQIVND (reference sequence).

This clone was seen once. The chain carries TRBV13 and TRBJ1-2; 7 nucleotides align to TRBD1. This CDR3 spans 14 amino acids. Germline V gene data show CDR1 as PRHDT and CDR2 as FYEKMQ (reference sequence). Losses at the gene ends were 5 bases for V and 8 bases for J; bases not matched to a gene: 11. The CDR3 reads CASSGRGVFGGYTF. DNA of the CDR3: TGTGCCAGCAGCGGCAGGGGGGTATTTGGGGGCTACACCTTC.

This clone was seen just once. This rearrangement joins TRBV18 to TRBJ2-2; tentatively, D is TRBD2 (6 bases). V was pared by 2 bases and J by 1 base, with 11 bases between. Germline CDR1 and CDR2: KGHSH and LQKENI. This CDR3 has 16 amino acids. The chain's CDR3 is CASSPAVAVNTGELFF. DNA of the CDR3: TGTGCCAGCTCACCAGCCGTAGCGGTGAACACCGGGGAGCTGTTTTTT.

The V and J genes are TRBV7-6 and TRBJ2-5, with D perhaps TRBD1 (5 bases). There are 15 residues in the CDR3. V lost 1 base to trimming and J lost 2 bases, with 11 bases between them. From germline, CDR1 is SGHVS and CDR2 FNYEAQ. The CDR3 DNA follows: TGTGCCAGCAGCTTAGGAAATCGACAGCAAGAGACCCAGTACTTC. Its protein product is CASSLGNRQQETQYF.

This chain links TRBV7-2 with TRBJ2-7, with 8 bases matching TRBD1. CDR3 length equals 14 residues. With 5 bases clipped from V and 3 bases from J, the junction kept 6 bases outside the gene matches. Per the germline V gene, CDR1 is SGHTA and CDR2 is FQGNSA. In DNA, the CDR3 is TGTGCCAGCAGCGCAGGGGGCTCCAACTACGAGCAGTACTTC. It is translated as CASSAGGSNYEQYF.

This clone was counted a few times. The chain links TRBV14 to TRBJ2-5; D may be TRBD2 (6 bases). V lost 0 bases to trimming and J lost 5 bases, with 10 bases between them. From germline, CDR1 is SGHDN and CDR2 FVKESK. The CDR3 is 14 residues long. In DNA form, the CDR3 reads TGTGCCAGCAGCCAAGAATCGGGGGTGGAGACCCAGTACTTC. Translated, it gives CASSQESGVETQYF.

The rearrangement joins TRBV19 to TRBJ2-2; TRBD1 matches at 7 bases. J was trimmed by 6 bases and V by 1 base; bases with no gene match: 5. The CDR3 is 15 residues long. CDR1 and CDR2 from the germline V gene are LNHDA and SQIVND (reference sequence). The CDR3: CASSIGGTVSGELFF. Here the CDR3 DNA reads TGTGCCAGTAGTATAGGTGGGACAGTTTCCGGGGAGCTGTTTTTT.

The chain joins TRBV19 to TRBJ1-1; D possibly corresponds to TRBD1 (5 bases). Germline lookup yields CDR1 LNHDA and CDR2 SQIVND (reference sequence). With 5 bases removed from V and 11 bases from J, the gap between germline ends came to 30 bases. The CDR3 totals 17 residues. The CDR3 DNA reads as TGTGCCAGTAGTCCTGTCTGGACATTAGAAGTGTCGACGGCGGCTTTCTTT. Translating gives CASSPVWTLEVSTAAFF.